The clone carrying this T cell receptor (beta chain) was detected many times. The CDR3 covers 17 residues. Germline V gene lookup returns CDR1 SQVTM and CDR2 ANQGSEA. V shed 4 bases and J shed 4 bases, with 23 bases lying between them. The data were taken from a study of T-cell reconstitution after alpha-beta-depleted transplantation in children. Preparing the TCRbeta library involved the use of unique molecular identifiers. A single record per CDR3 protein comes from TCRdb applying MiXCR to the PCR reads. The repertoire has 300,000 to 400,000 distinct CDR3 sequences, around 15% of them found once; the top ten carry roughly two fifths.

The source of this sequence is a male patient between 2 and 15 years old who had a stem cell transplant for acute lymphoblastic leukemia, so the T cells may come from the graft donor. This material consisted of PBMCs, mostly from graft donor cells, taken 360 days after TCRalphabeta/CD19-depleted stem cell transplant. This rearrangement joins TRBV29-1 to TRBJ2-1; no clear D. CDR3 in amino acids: CSVGTPADAKAYNEQFF. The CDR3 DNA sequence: TGCAGCGTTGGCACCCCCGCAGACGCGAAGGCATACAATGAGCAGTTCTTC.